This T cell receptor beta chain was recorded in a study of T cell repertoires in cytomegalovirus infection. About this clonotype: Antigen unknown.

General study findings and limits: The ex vivo response was dominated by HLA-C-restricted CMV-specific TCR beta clonotypes.

TCRdb analysed the reads with MiXCR anew, one entry per CDR3 protein. Of some 680,000 distinct CDR3 sequences listed, 35% are singletons. V dropped 0 bases and J dropped 2; count of bases not matched to a gene: 0. This CDR3 is 14 amino acids long. Per germline, CDR1 LNHNV and CDR2 YYDKDF (reference sequence). The origin of this receptor is a human donor in good health (CMV status not recorded). Some clones in this sample may be carry-over from other donors' samples. The chain recombines TRBV15 with TRBJ2-5, with TRBD1 matching 7 bases. The sequencing sample was made of PBMCs. The DNA for the CDR3 is TGTGCCACCAGCAGAGAGACAGGGCAAGAGACCCAGTACTTC. Protein: CATSRETGQETQYF.